The 32 T cell receptor beta chains listed next were all sequenced from one sample in a study of T cells in localized non-small cell lung cancer. Assay used: immunoSEQ multiplex PCR; TCRdb lists only in-frame clones, some missing. The sample records around 8,600 clones, about 89% being singletons. The material was peripheral blood, obtained before any cancer treatment. The receptor source for this set is a male donor aged 60 or older with stage III lung adenocarcinoma.

The CDR3 DNA sequence: TGTGCCAGTAGTACACCCCACAGGTCGGGCAATCAGCCCCAGCATTTT. This codes for CASSTPHRSGNQPQHF. The rearrangement links TRBV19 to TRBJ1-5, with D tentatively TRBD1 (5 bases). The CDR3 has 16 residues. From germline, CDR1 is LNHDA and CDR2 SQIVND (reference sequence). V was pared by 4 bases and J by 2 bases, with 15 bases between.

The chain couples TRBV11-2 to TRBJ2-5; D might be TRBD2 (5 bases). The CDR3 extends over 14 amino acids. Trimming left V 3 bases short and J 5 bases short, with 13 bases between. Germline CDR1 SGHAT, CDR2 FQNNGV. CDR3 sequence: CASSLPGLPETQYF. The CDR3 nucleotides are TGTGCCAGCAGCTTGCCCGGACTTCCGGAGACCCAGTACTTC.

V is TRBV28 and J is TRBJ1-2; no definite D call. Germline V gene sequence: CDR1 MDHEN, CDR2 SYDVKM. V dropped 2 bases and J dropped 1 base, with 5 bases sitting between them. This CDR3 spans 13 amino acids. CDR3 nucleotides: TGTGCCAGCAGTTTAGAGCTTAACTATGGCTACACCTTC. Its translation is CASSLELNYGYTF.

The chain combines TRBV7-3 with TRBJ1-4; D gene uncertain. Germline CDR1 reads SGHTA; CDR2 reads FQGTGA. The V and J ends lost 0 bases and 7 bases respectively, with 15 bases between them. This CDR3 spans 16 amino acids. As DNA, the CDR3 is TGTGCCAGCAGCTTAACGTTAGGCCCGGACGGTGAAAAACTGTTTTTT. Translating gives CASSLTLGPDGEKLFF.

This clone has more than one count but fewer than ten. This chain connects TRBV28 to TRBJ2-7, with D possibly matching TRBD1 (5 bases). Germline V gene sequence: CDR1 MDHEN, CDR2 SYDVKM. Trimming shortened V by 5 bases and J by 5 bases, and 13 bases separated the two germline ends. CDR3 size: 13 residues. Here the CDR3 reads CASSRQLMNEQYF. CDR3 DNA: TGTGCCAGCAGTCGACAGTTGATGAACGAGCAGTACTTC. Full variable domain (rest looked up from reference TRBV28 and TRBJ2-7): DVKVTQSSRYLVKRTGEKVFLECVQDMDHENMFWYRQDPGLGLRLIYFSYDVKMKEKGDIPEGYSVSREKKERFSLILESASTNQTSMYLCASSRQLMNEQYFGPGTRLTVT.

V and J are TRBV2 and TRBJ2-2; D not resolved. From germline, CDR1 is SNHLY and CDR2 FYNNEI. The ends were cut back, 8 bases at V and 1 base at J, with 14 bases in the middle. There are 15 residues in the CDR3. CDR3 sequence (DNA): TGTGCCAGCTTTAAATCGACTTTGAACACCGGGGAGCTGTTTTTT. Amino acids: CASFKSTLNTGELFF.

The chain carries TRBV7-9 and TRBJ1-2; D is undetermined. The germline CDR1 and CDR2 sequences are SEHNR and FQNEAQ (reference sequence). The CDR3 contains 14 residues. V shed 1 base and J shed 0 bases, with 6 bases lying between them. CDR3 sequence: CASSLEVANYGYTF. CDR3 nucleotides: TGTGCCAGCAGCTTAGAAGTGGCTAACTATGGCTACACCTTC.

The chain links TRBV29-1 to TRBJ1-3; D is perhaps TRBD1 (6 bases). The V and J ends lost 5 bases and 2 bases respectively, with 10 bases between them. CDR3 length: 13 residues. Germline V CDR1 and CDR2: SQVTM, ANQGSEA. CDR3 loop: CSVSGAAGNTIYF. In DNA form, the CDR3 reads TGCAGCGTTTCAGGGGCGGCTGGAAACACCATATATTTT.

The J gene is TRBJ1-4, the V gene TRBV7-9, with D unclear. CDR3 length: 15 residues. Trimming stripped 5 bases from V and 3 bases from J, with 13 bases between. The V gene's germline CDR1 is SEHNR and CDR2 FQNEAQ (reference sequence). The CDR3 region has the DNA TGTGCCAGCAGCGGCCCAGTCGGGGCTAATGAAAAACTGTTTTTT. It codes for CASSGPVGANEKLFF.

The CDR3: CASSLGRGGVTDTQYF. In DNA, the CDR3 is TGCGCCAGCAGCTTGGGTCGCGGAGGGGTAACAGATACGCAGTATTTT. The chain couples TRBV5-1 to TRBJ2-3, with D possibly TRBD2 on 6 matching bases. The CDR3 is made up of 16 amino acids. Trimming left V 0 bases short and J 3 bases short, with 14 bases between. Germline CDR1 SGHRS, CDR2 YFSETQ.

This clone was seen just once. The chain has TRBV27 and TRBJ2-3; 8 bases are a match to TRBD2. This CDR3 region has 16 residues. Germline CDR1 reads MNHEY; CDR2 reads SMNVEV (reference sequence). Losses at the gene ends were 2 bases for V and 5 bases for J; bases not matched to a gene: 9. CDR3 sequence reads: CASSLIKASGRDTQYF. In DNA form, the CDR3 reads TGTGCCAGCAGTTTAATCAAGGCTAGCGGGCGAGATACGCAGTATTTT.

This clone was recorded only once. The chain's CDR3 is CASSLDRGDTIYF. For the CDR3, the DNA is TGTGCCAGCAGCCTGGACAGGGGGGATACCATATATTTT. The chain is built from TRBV6-1 and TRBJ1-3, with 10 bases lining up with TRBD1. CDR1 and CDR2 (germline): MNHNS, SASEGT. The length of the CDR3 is 13 residues. The trim removed 6 bases at V and 10 bases at J, leaving 6 bases unmatched.

This rearrangement joins TRBV29-1 to TRBJ1-2, with 7 bases lining up with TRBD1. The germline gives CDR1 SQVTM, CDR2 ANQGSEA. The CDR3 runs to 10 residues. V dropped 7 bases and J dropped 13; count of bases not matched to a gene: 9. In DNA form, the CDR3 reads TGCAGCGCAGGGGGGCAATCTATCACCTTC. It codes for CSAGGQSITF. Full variable domain (missing parts from reference TRBV29-1 and TRBJ1-2): SAVISQKPSRDICQRGTSLTIQCQVDSQVTMMFWYRQQPGQSLTLIATANQGSEATYESGFVIDKFPISRPNLTFSTLTVSNMSPEDSSIYLCSAGGQSITFGSGTRLTVV.

The chain carries TRBV28 and TRBJ2-3, with D hard to call. The ends were cut back, 10 bases at V and 3 bases at J, with 14 bases in the middle. The germline V gene encodes CDR1 MDHEN and CDR2 SYDVKM. CDR3 length: 13 residues. CDR3 sequence reads: CATNFYRTDTQYF. DNA for the CDR3: TGTGCCACCAATTTCTATCGTACAGATACGCAGTATTTT.

The chain combines TRBV5-6 with TRBJ1-3; no firm D call. The CDR3 extends over 18 amino acids. Germline lookup yields CDR1 SGHDT and CDR2 YYEEEE. Trimming pared 0 bases from V and 0 bases from J, leaving 16 bases between. The CDR3 DNA is TGTGCCAGCAGCTTGGCGTTGGAGGGCCCCCACTCTGGAAACACCATATATTTT. Residues: CASSLALEGPHSGNTIYF.

V gene TRBV21-1 combines with J gene TRBJ2-3; TRBD2 was called by the table and not checked on the DNA. TRBV21-1 is a recognized pseudogene. The length of the CDR3 is 16 residues. CDR3 region: CANPKGTSGRTDTQYF. The CDR3 bases are TGTGCCAACCCGAAAGGGACTAGCGGACGCACAGATACGCAGTATTTT.

The V gene is TRBV7-2, the J gene TRBJ2-1; 10 bases line up with TRBD2. This CDR3 comprises 18 residues. CDR1 is SGHTA and CDR2 is FQGNSA in the germline V gene. Trimming cost V 4 bases and J 8 bases; bases outside gene matches: 17. Here the CDR3 DNA reads TGTGCCAGCAGCTCCCCCATCAAGCGGGAGGGCCAGGGGGATGAGCAGTTCTTC. It codes for CASSSPIKREGQGDEQFF.

The rearrangement links TRBV29-1 to TRBJ2-1, with TRBD2 matching over 13 bases. The CDR3 sequence is 16 residues long. V lost 4 bases and J lost 0; bases outside the gene matches: 3. In germline, CDR1 is SQVTM, CDR2 ANQGSEA. For the CDR3, the DNA is TGCAGCGTTGCCGGGACTAGCGGGACCTCCTACAATGAGCAGTTCTTC. This gives the protein CSVAGTSGTSYNEQFF.

DNA of the CDR3: TGCGCCAGCAGCTTGGGGACAGGGGTCACCGGGGAGCTGTTTTTT. It translates to CASSLGTGVTGELFF. The chain joins TRBV5-1 to TRBJ2-2; 9 bases match TRBD1. CDR3 length: 15 residues. Trimming took 0 bases from V and 4 from J; bases not matched to a gene: 1. The V gene's germline CDR1 is SGHRS and CDR2 YFSETQ. The variable domain in full, with the rest retrieved from reference TRBV5-1 and TRBJ2-2, is KAGVTQTPRYLIKTRGQQVTLSCSPISGHRSVSWYQQTPGQGLQFLFEYFSETQRNKGNFPGRFSGRQFSNSRSEMNVSTLELGDSALYLCASSLGTGVTGELFFGEGSRLTVL.

This clone was observed a single time. The chain links TRBV29-1 to TRBJ2-7; 7 nucleotides align to TRBD1. Per the germline V gene, CDR1 is SQVTM and CDR2 is ANQGSEA. Unmatched junction bases numbered 10, after V lost 7 bases and J lost 4 bases. The CDR3 length is 13 residues. CDR3 sequence (DNA): TGCAGCGCTACGGGACAGCCGCCTTACGAGCAGTACTTC. Amino acids: CSATGQPPYEQYF.

This chain uses TRBV27 with TRBJ1-1, with 8 nucleotides matching TRBD1. V gave up 4 bases and J gave up 1 base; unmatched junction bases: 5. CDR1 is MNHEY and CDR2 is SMNVEV in the germline V gene (reference sequence). The CDR3 runs 15 residues. The CDR3 sequence: CASSSRQGTNTEAFF. The CDR3 DNA is TGTGCCAGCAGTTCAAGACAGGGGACGAACACTGAAGCTTTCTTT.

There are a few counts of this clone. This sequence joins TRBV29-1 and TRBJ1-1, with D hard to call. CDR3 length equals 10 residues. Germline V gene lookup returns CDR1 SQVTM and CDR2 ANQGSEA. Trimming took 8 bases from V and 0 from J, leaving 4 bases between them. The CDR3 DNA sequence: TGCAGCTTCCTGAACACTGAAGCTTTCTTT. As protein: CSFLNTEAFF.

The chain recombines TRBV5-1 with TRBJ2-7; D could derive from TRBD1 or TRBD2 (6 bases each). Germline assignment: CDR1 SGHRS and CDR2 YFSETQ. Trimming pared 4 bases from V and 0 bases from J, leaving 14 bases between. The CDR3 contains 15 residues. This chain's CDR3 is CASSRGGPLSYEQYF. In nucleotides, the CDR3 is TGCGCCAGCAGCCGAGGGGGGCCCCTCTCCTACGAGCAGTACTTC.

The chain couples TRBV5-1 to TRBJ2-3; 12 bases match TRBD2. V trimming: 4 bases; J trimming: 6 bases; junction bases outside the gene matches: 9. The CDR3 loop spans 16 amino acids. Looked up from germline, CDR1 is SGHRS and CDR2 is YFSETQ. The CDR3 region is CASSPRTSGVKDTQYF. In DNA, the CDR3 is TGCGCCAGCAGCCCTCGGACTAGCGGGGTTAAGGATACGCAGTATTTT.

The chain is built from TRBV6-6 and TRBJ2-7; 7 bases line up with TRBD1. The germline V gene has CDR1 MNHNY and CDR2 SVGAGI (reference sequence). This CDR3 is built from 12 residues. Losses at the gene ends were 6 bases for V and 7 bases for J; bases not matched to a gene: 6. The CDR3 sequence is CASRVQGWEQYF. The CDR3 DNA sequence: TGTGCCAGCAGGGTACAGGGGTGGGAGCAGTACTTC.

The CDR3 region has the DNA TGTGCCAGCAGACGGTCTACTGAAGCTTTCTTT. It codes for CASRRSTEAFF. This chain connects TRBV28 to TRBJ1-1, with D unclear. Germline-derived CDR1 and CDR2 are MDHEN and SYDVKM. V shed 6 bases and J shed 5 bases, with 7 bases lying between them. This CDR3 has 11 residues.

The J gene is TRBJ2-2, the V gene TRBV19; TRBD1 aligns across 7 bases. The CDR3 covers 15 residues. From germline, CDR1 is LNHDA and CDR2 SQIVND (reference sequence). V was clipped by 1 base and J by 4 bases; unmatched bases: 3. The CDR3 protein is CASSIGQGATGELFF. The CDR3 DNA reads as TGTGCCAGTAGTATAGGACAGGGCGCCACCGGGGAGCTGTTTTTT.

The chain employs TRBV9 and TRBJ2-5; a possible D gene is TRBD1 (6 bases). The CDR3 is 16 amino acids. The V gene lost 0 bases and the J gene lost 1 base, with 13 bases spanning the gap. The germline CDR1 and CDR2 sequences are SGDLS and YYNGEE. The CDR3 sequence is CASSVATGQGQETQYF. The CDR3 DNA reads TGTGCCAGCAGCGTAGCTACAGGGCAGGGCCAAGAGACCCAGTACTTC.

For the CDR3, the DNA is TGCGCCAGCAGCTTGGTGCGGGGGGAGACCCAGTACTTC. Protein: CASSLVRGETQYF. The chain is built from TRBV5-1 and TRBJ2-5; 7 nucleotides agree with TRBD2. This CDR3 region has 13 residues. Germline assignment: CDR1 SGHRS and CDR2 YFSETQ. J gave up 5 bases and V 0 bases, and 1 base lay outside the gene matches. Together with reference TRBV5-1 and TRBJ2-5, the CDR3 gives the full variable domain: KAGVTQTPRYLIKTRGQQVTLSCSPISGHRSVSWYQQTPGQGLQFLFEYFSETQRNKGNFPGRFSGRQFSNSRSEMNVSTLELGDSALYLCASSLVRGETQYFGPGTRLLVL.

The V call is TRBV5-1, the J call TRBJ2-1; a possible D gene is TRBD2 (7 bases). CDR3 size: 16 residues. The ends were cut back, 4 bases at V and 0 bases at J, with 14 bases in the middle. Per germline, CDR1 SGHRS and CDR2 YFSETQ. In nucleotides, the CDR3 is TGCGCCAGCAGCCTCGGGGGGCAGAGCTCCTACAATGAGCAGTTCTTC. Translation gives CASSLGGQSSYNEQFF.

There are a few counts of this clone. This chain connects TRBV2 to TRBJ1-1, with D maybe TRBD1 (5 bases). The germline V and J ends were trimmed by 7 bases and 3 bases, with 15 bases remaining between them. This CDR3 has 14 residues. CDR1 and CDR2 (germline): SNHLY, FYNNEI. CDR3 nucleotide sequence: TGTGCCAGCACCAGGGACCCGCGGGACACTGAAGCTTTCTTT. Translating it yields CASTRDPRDTEAFF.

This clone was seen a handful of times. Other DNA sequences within the sample encode an identical CDR3. The rearrangement uses TRBV5-5 and TRBJ2-6, with D unclear. The ends were cut back, 0 bases at V and 4 bases at J, with 11 bases in the middle. Per the germline V gene, CDR1 is SGHKS and CDR2 is YYEKEE (reference sequence). This CDR3 comprises 16 residues. The CDR3 loop reads CASSLVVRTGANVLTF. CDR3 coding DNA: TGTGCCAGCAGCTTGGTTGTAAGAACCGGGGCCAACGTCCTGACTTTC. Combining the CDR3 with reference TRBV5-5 and TRBJ2-6 gives the whole variable domain DAGVTQSPTHLIKTRGQQVTLRCSPISGHKSVSWYQQVLGQGPQFIFQYYEKEERGRGNFPDRFSARQFPNYSSELNVNALLLGDSALYLCASSLVVRTGANVLTFGAGSRLTVL.